The 16 T cell receptor beta chains listed next were all sequenced from one sample in a study of cytomegalovirus exposure and HLA in healthy donors. PCR amplification relied on 60 Vbeta primers (plus 13 Jbeta primers). Profiling relied on immunoSEQ multiplex PCR, and the TCRdb table lists in-frame clones only, not all of them. The table shows about 98,000 clones, with less than 85% occurring only once. Input material: PBMCs. Receptors originate from a man in his forties in good health and CMV-seronegative.

The chain has TRBV6-5 and TRBJ1-1, with 7 bases lining up with TRBD1. This CDR3 has 14 amino acids. CDR1 is MNHEY, CDR2 SVGAGI, per germline. Germline trimming cut 6 bases from V and 1 base from J; bases unmatched to any gene: 5. Written as DNA, the CDR3 is TGTGCCAGCAGCCCCGGGACAGCGAACACTGAAGCTTTCTTT. Translated: CASSPGTANTEAFF.

The genes are TRBV27 and TRBJ2-3; the match to TRBD2 covers 10 bases. The CDR3 covers 20 residues. The V segment lost 0 bases and the J segment 3 bases; nucleotides outside the gene matches: 15. Germline values: CDR1 MNHEY, CDR2 SMNVEV (reference sequence). This chain's CDR3 is CASSLSIGELAGRETDTQYF. In DNA, the CDR3 is TGTGCCAGCAGTTTATCGATTGGGGAACTAGCGGGGAGGGAGACAGATACGCAGTATTTT.

The chain recombines TRBV11-1 with TRBJ2-7, with 8 bases matching TRBD2. CDR1 SGHAT and CDR2 FQDESV come from the germline V gene (reference sequence). With 5 bases clipped from V and 6 bases from J, the junction kept 9 bases outside the gene matches. The CDR3 covers 14 residues. CDR3 nucleotide sequence: TGTGCCAGCAGCCTGGACCTCGGGGGGGGCGAGCAGTACTTC. It yields the protein CASSLDLGGGEQYF.

The V call is TRBV7-3, the J call TRBJ1-2, with TRBD1 matching over 11 bases. Germline CDR1 and CDR2: SGHTA and FQGTGA. The CDR3 sequence is 18 residues long. J lost 8 bases, V lost 3 bases, and 17 bases had no gene match. The CDR3 bases are TGTGCCAGCAGCTTTTATGGGGGATCCCTGGGACAGGGGGGGGGCTACACCTTC. As protein: CASSFYGGSLGQGGGYTF.

The chain combines TRBV19 with TRBJ2-3, with TRBD1 matching 7 bases. V lost 8 bases to trimming and J lost 2 bases; unmatched junction nucleotides: 13. This CDR3 is built from 16 residues. Germline V gene data show CDR1 as LNHDA and CDR2 as SQIVND (reference sequence). Here the CDR3 reads CASSDRNILPTDTQYF. The CDR3 DNA reads TGTGCCAGTTCGGACAGGAACATTTTGCCCACAGATACGCAGTATTTT.

The chain links TRBV30 to TRBJ2-1, with D maybe TRBD2 (5 bases). CDR3 length: 15 residues. Trimming removed 1 base from V and 0 bases from J, with 10 bases in between. From germline, CDR1 is GTSNPN and CDR2 SVGIG (reference sequence). Written as DNA, the CDR3 is TGTGCCTGGAGTGCCCTGGCGGGCTCCTACAATGAGCAGTTCTTC. Protein product: CAWSALAGSYNEQFF.

This clone was observed a handful of times. This sequence joins TRBV2 and TRBJ2-5; D may be TRBD2 (5 bases). Germline V gene sequence: CDR1 SNHLY, CDR2 FYNNEI. V shed 11 bases and J shed 5 bases, with 21 bases lying between them. The length of the CDR3 is 14 residues. As DNA, the CDR3 is TGTGCCGGGTCGGCGGGCAGCGGAGGCGAGACCCAGTACTTC. Its protein product is CAGSAGSGGETQYF.

This chain links TRBV5-5 with TRBJ1-1, with D possibly being TRBD1 (5 bases). The CDR3 consists of 14 residues. The V end lost 0 bases, the J end lost 4 bases, and 10 bases lay between the germline ends. CDR1 and CDR2 (germline): SGHKS, YYEKEE (reference sequence). Written as DNA, the CDR3 is TGTGCCAGCAGCTTGGTCTTAAGGGGCACTGAAGCTTTCTTT. This codes for CASSLVLRGTEAFF.

The genes are TRBV5-1 and TRBJ1-4, with D perhaps TRBD1 (6 bases). Per germline, CDR1 SGHRS and CDR2 YFSETQ. Trimming removed 4 bases from V and 5 bases from J, with 15 bases in between. The CDR3 is 15 amino acids. DNA of the CDR3: TGCGCCAGCAGCCCAAACGGACAGCCAAATGAAAAACTGTTTTTT. Encoded protein: CASSPNGQPNEKLFF.

The chain is built from TRBV7-8 and TRBJ2-2, with 11 bases that match TRBD2. After removal of 6 bases from V and 0 bases from J, the junction contained 3 bases not matched to a gene. Germline V CDR1 and CDR2: SGHVS, FQNEAQ. CDR3 length equals 16 residues. Written as DNA, the CDR3 is TGTGCCAGCAGTCGTAGCGGGGGGGCGAACACCGGGGAGCTGTTTTTT. Translation: CASSRSGGANTGELFF.

The chain employs TRBV7-9 and TRBJ1-5, with D perhaps matching TRBD1 (6 bases). The CDR3 totals 14 residues. V shed 5 bases and J shed 3 bases, with 11 bases lying between them. CDR1 SEHNR and CDR2 FQNEAQ come from the germline V gene (reference sequence). CDR3 sequence reads: CASSHRDYNQPQHF. Written as DNA, the CDR3 is TGTGCCAGCAGCCACAGGGACTACAATCAGCCCCAGCATTTT.

The rearrangement uses TRBV7-9 and TRBJ1-2; D uncertain. Germline assignment: CDR1 SEHNR and CDR2 FQNEAQ (reference sequence). This CDR3 spans 16 amino acids. The V gene lost 0 bases and the J gene lost 0 bases, with 11 bases spanning the gap. The CDR3: CASSLARATTNYGYTF. The CDR3 bases are TGTGCCAGCAGCTTAGCGCGAGCCACCACTAACTATGGCTACACCTTC.

V usage is TRBV7-9 and J usage is TRBJ2-1, with TRBD1 identical over 10 bases. The CDR3 is 18 amino acids. From germline, CDR1 is SEHNR and CDR2 FQNEAQ (reference sequence). Trimming at V came to 5 bases and at J to 5 bases, leaving 15 bases not matched to a gene. The CDR3 is CASSLHPVRTGGDNEQFF. The CDR3 DNA reads as TGTGCCAGCAGCCTCCACCCCGTCCGGACAGGGGGGGACAATGAGCAGTTCTTC.

The chain recombines TRBV19 with TRBJ2-7; D not certain. The CDR3 extends over 14 amino acids. V lost 3 bases and J lost 2, with 11 bases in between. The germline CDR1 and CDR2 sequences are LNHDA and SQIVND (reference sequence). Here the CDR3 reads CASSITRLAYEQYF. CDR3 DNA sequence: TGTGCCAGTAGTATCACCAGACTCGCCTACGAGCAGTACTTC.

The V call is TRBV11-3, the J call TRBJ2-7; 10 nucleotides line up with TRBD2. The germline CDR1 and CDR2 sequences are SGHNT and YENEEA. J gave up 9 bases and V 4 bases, and 6 bases lay outside the gene matches. There are 13 residues in the CDR3. CDR3 DNA: TGTGCCAGCAGCTCCTATTCTAGCGGGGGGCAGTACTTC. Residues: CASSSYSSGGQYF.

The rearrangement uses TRBV7-2 and TRBJ2-7; the match to TRBD1 covers 10 bases. Germline CDR1 and CDR2: SGHTA and FQGNSA. The CDR3 extends over 15 amino acids. Trimming cost V 4 bases and J 0 bases; bases outside gene matches: 3. In nucleotides, the CDR3 is TGTGCCAGCAGCTCTAGACAGGGGGCCTCCTACGAGCAGTACTTC. This codes for CASSSRQGASYEQYF.